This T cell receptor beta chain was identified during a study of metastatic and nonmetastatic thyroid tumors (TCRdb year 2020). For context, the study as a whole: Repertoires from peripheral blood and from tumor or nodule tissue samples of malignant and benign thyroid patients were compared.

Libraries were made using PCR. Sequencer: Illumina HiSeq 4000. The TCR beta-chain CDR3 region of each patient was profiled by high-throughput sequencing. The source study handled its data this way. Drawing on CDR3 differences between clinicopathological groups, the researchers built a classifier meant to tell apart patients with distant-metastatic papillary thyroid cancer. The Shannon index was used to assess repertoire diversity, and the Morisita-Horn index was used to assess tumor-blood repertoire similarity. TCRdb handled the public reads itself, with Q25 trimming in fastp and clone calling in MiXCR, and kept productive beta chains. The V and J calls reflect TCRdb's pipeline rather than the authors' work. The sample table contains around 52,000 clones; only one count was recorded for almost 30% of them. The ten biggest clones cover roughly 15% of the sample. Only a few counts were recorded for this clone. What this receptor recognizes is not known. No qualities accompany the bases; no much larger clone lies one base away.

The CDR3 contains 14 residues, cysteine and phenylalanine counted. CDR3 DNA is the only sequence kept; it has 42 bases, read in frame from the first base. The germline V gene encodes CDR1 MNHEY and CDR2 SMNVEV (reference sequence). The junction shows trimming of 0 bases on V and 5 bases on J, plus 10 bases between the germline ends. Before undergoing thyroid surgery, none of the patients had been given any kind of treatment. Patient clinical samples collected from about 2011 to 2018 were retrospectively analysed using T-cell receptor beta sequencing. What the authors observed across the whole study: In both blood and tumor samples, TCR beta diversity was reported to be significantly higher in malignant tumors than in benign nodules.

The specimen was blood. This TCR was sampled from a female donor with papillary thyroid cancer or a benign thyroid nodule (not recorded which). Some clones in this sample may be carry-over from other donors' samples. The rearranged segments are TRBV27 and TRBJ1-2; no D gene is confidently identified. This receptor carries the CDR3 CASSLSGIRYGYTF. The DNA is TGTGCCAGCAGTTTATCCGGGATCAGATATGGCTACACCTTC.